This TCR beta chain was recorded in a study of neurological immune-mediated disorders. Overall study results and limits: Across subjects, no CDR3 amino acid sequence appeared in expanded clones of more than one subject, a finding that suggested private repertoires in all groups. The most TCR clonal expansion was seen in HTLV-1-associated myelopathy, and the least was seen in multiple sclerosis, which fell below healthy controls.

The healthy controls volunteered at a blood bank in Maryland, USA. This clonotype was detected many times. What it recognizes is unknown. 5'RACE with 10-nucleotide random UMIs produced the cDNA. TCRdb analysed the 5' RACE reads with MiXCR anew, one entry per CDR3 protein. The sample shows roughly 60,000 distinct CDR3 sequences, over 10% of them seen only once. The V gene's germline CDR1 is DFQATT and CDR2 SNEGSKA (reference sequence). The CDR3 runs 15 residues. V was pared by 0 bases and J by 0 bases, with 9 bases between. The chain links TRBV20-1 to TRBJ2-4; D ambiguous. What was sequenced was PBMCs. This TCR came from a man aged 60-69 years in good health. The CDR3 loop reads CSAREEILAKNIQYF. The CDR3 DNA reads TGCAGTGCTAGAGAGGAGATCCTAGCCAAAAACATTCAGTACTTC.